Sequencing of this T cell receptor (beta chain) was carried out in a study of shared clonotypes between healthy human individuals. The overall study: Three CD4 naive, three CD4 memory, two CD8 naive and one CD8 memory plate were used per donor.

Sequencing was performed with immunoSEQ multiplex PCR; in TCRdb, only in-frame clones are kept and a portion is missing. The sample consists of over a million clones, approximately 96% of them appearing once. CDR1 and CDR2 (germline): MDHEN, SYDVKM. Trimming cost V 8 bases and J 6 bases; bases outside gene matches: 14. This CDR3 is 16 amino acids long. V is TRBV28 and J is TRBJ2-7; TRBD2 matches 12 bases. The TCR originated in a man in his thirties or forties in good health. The sequenced sample was naive CD4+ T cells sorted from blood. Regarding subset: CD45RA+ positively selected. DNA of the CDR3: TGTGCCAGCGGGCCCAGGACTAGCGGGACCGTATTCGAGCAGTACTTC. This translates into CASGPRTSGTVFEQYF.